A single sample is the source of the 28 T cell receptor beta chains below, sequenced in a study of shared clonotypes between healthy human individuals. Using immunoSEQ multiplex PCR, the repertoire was profiled, and TCRdb retains in-frame clones only, with some absent. Here the sample spans roughly 2.5 million clones, over 85% being singletons. Specimen: naive CD4+ T cells sorted from blood. Regarding subset: CD45RA+ positively selected. These receptors were collected from a man in his late teens or twenties in good health.

This clone was recorded once. The rearrangement joins TRBV5-1 to TRBJ2-7; tentative D call: TRBD1 (6 bases). CDR3 size: 14 residues. Germline V gives CDR1 SGHRS, CDR2 YFSETQ. V was shortened by 0 bases and J by 3 bases, with 10 bases between the two germline ends. CDR3 coding DNA: TGCGCCAGCAGCTTGGATACAGGGATCTACGAGCAGTACTTC. It encodes CASSLDTGIYEQYF. The whole variable domain, filled in from reference TRBV5-1 and TRBJ2-7, reads KAGVTQTPRYLIKTRGQQVTLSCSPISGHRSVSWYQQTPGQGLQFLFEYFSETQRNKGNFPGRFSGRQFSNSRSEMNVSTLELGDSALYLCASSLDTGIYEQYFGPGTRLTVT.

The rearrangement joins TRBV11-2 to TRBJ1-2; D is unclear. V lost 5 bases and J lost 10, with 14 bases in between. The germline CDR1 and CDR2 sequences are SGHAT and FQNNGV. The CDR3 is 12 residues long. CDR3 amino acids: CASSPQTFDYTF. CDR3 DNA: TGTGCCAGCAGCCCACAAACCTTTGACTACACCTTC. Complete variable domain (other parts from reference TRBV11-2 and TRBJ1-2): EAGVAQSPRYKIIEKRQSVAFWCNPISGHATLYWYQQILGQGPKLLIQFQNNGVVDDSQLPKDRFSAERLKGVDSTLKIQPAKLEDSAVYLCASSPQTFDYTFGSGTRLTVV.

The genes are TRBV6-1 and TRBJ1-4; 8 nucleotides align to TRBD1. The germline CDR1 and CDR2 sequences are MNHNS and SASEGT. V lost 5 bases and J lost 7; bases outside the gene matches: 3. The CDR3 has 13 amino acids. CDR3 nucleotides: TGTGCCAGCAGTACCCAGGGGGCTGAAAAACTGTTTTTT. Protein sequence: CASSTQGAEKLFF.

The genes are TRBV29-1 and TRBJ1-1; the match to TRBD1 covers 7 bases. Germline V lookup: CDR1 SQVTM, CDR2 ANQGSEA. The CDR3 extends over 12 amino acids. V lost 3 bases and J lost 6; bases outside the gene matches: 4. In DNA, the CDR3 is TGCAGCGTTGACAGGGGGATCGCTGAAGCTTTCTTT. It encodes CSVDRGIAEAFF.

A single count supports this clone. V usage is TRBV4-1 and J usage is TRBJ2-3; TRBD1 matches at 8 bases. In germline, CDR1 is MGHRA, CDR2 YSYEKL. The CDR3 runs 14 residues. V lost 6 bases and J lost 11; bases outside the gene matches: 13. The DNA for the CDR3 is TGCGCCAGCAGTCTAAAGAGCACCGGGACAGGGCAGTATTTT. Translated, it gives CASSLKSTGTGQYF.

A few counts support this clone. This chain connects TRBV28 to TRBJ1-1; perhaps TRBD1 as D (6 bases). CDR1 and CDR2 (germline): MDHEN, SYDVKM. This CDR3 region has 11 residues. The V end lost 8 bases, the J end lost 7 bases, and 11 bases lay between the germline ends. CDR3 in amino acids: CASGGQIEAFF. The CDR3 DNA sequence: TGTGCCAGCGGAGGACAGATTGAAGCTTTCTTT.

The chain employs TRBV19 and TRBJ1-6; a possible D gene is TRBD1 (6 bases). Germline-derived CDR1 and CDR2 are LNHDA and SQIVND (reference sequence). Trimming took off 7 bases at V and 7 bases at J, with 14 bases between the two ends. The CDR3 extends over 14 amino acids. CDR3 sequence reads: CASNAGQSNSPLHF. CDR3 bases: TGTGCCAGTAATGCCGGACAGAGCAATTCACCCCTCCACTTT.

The chain links TRBV6-6 to TRBJ1-1; D remains ambiguous. The CDR3 loop spans 13 amino acids. V lost 3 bases, J lost 4 bases, and 9 bases lay in between. Germline CDR1 MNHNY, CDR2 SVGAGI (reference sequence). CDR3 protein: CASSYGESTEAFF. As DNA, the CDR3 is TGTGCCAGCAGTTATGGGGAGAGCACTGAAGCTTTCTTT.

This chain uses TRBV14 with TRBJ2-3; 11 positions match TRBD1. Germline V gene lookup returns CDR1 SGHDN and CDR2 FVKESK. Unmatched junction bases numbered 6, after V lost 1 base and J lost 6 bases. The CDR3 length is 16 residues. The CDR3 DNA reads as TGTGCCAGCAGCCAAGCGGACAGGGGGCGAATGGATACGCAGTATTTT. Residues: CASSQADRGRMDTQYF.

The V and J genes are TRBV6-1 and TRBJ2-5; TRBD1 matches 7 bases. The CDR3 contains 16 residues. The germline V gene encodes CDR1 MNHNS and CDR2 SASEGT. V lost 4 bases and J lost 4; bases outside the gene matches: 12. The DNA of the CDR3 is TGTGCCAGCAGTGGGGGGTCGCCGGGACAGCGAGAGACCCAGTACTTC. As protein: CASSGGSPGQRETQYF.

This clone was detected only once. Additional DNA sequences in this sample encode the identical CDR3. The V call is TRBV27, the J call TRBJ1-6; 10 bases fit TRBD1. The ends lost 5 bases at V and 5 bases at J; junction bases unmatched: 3. CDR3 length: 15 residues. Per germline, CDR1 MNHEY and CDR2 SMNVEV (reference sequence). The CDR3 protein is CASSLGTGDNSPLHF. For the CDR3, the DNA is TGTGCCAGCAGTCTCGGGACAGGGGATAATTCACCCCTCCACTTT.

This rearrangement joins TRBV19 to TRBJ1-1; no clear D. V was shortened by 3 bases and J by 3 bases, with 20 bases between the two germline ends. This CDR3 contains 17 residues. Per the germline V gene, CDR1 is LNHDA and CDR2 is SQIVND (reference sequence). This CDR3 reads CASSMSRTTWVDTEAFF. The CDR3 bases are TGTGCCAGTAGTATGTCCAGGACCACCTGGGTAGACACTGAAGCTTTCTTT. The full variable domain, in which reference TRBV19 and TRBJ1-1 provide the parts outside the CDR3, is DGGITQSPKYLFRKEGQNVTLSCEQNLNHDAMYWYRQDPGQGLRLIYYSQIVNDFQKGDIAEGYSVSREKKESFPLTVTSAQKNPTAFYLCASSMSRTTWVDTEAFFGQGTRLTVV.

This clone appeared once. The chain carries TRBV6-1 and TRBJ2-3; maybe TRBD2 (5 bases). This CDR3 comprises 13 residues. Trimming cost V 6 bases and J 2 bases, with 9 bases left between them. CDR1 is MNHNS and CDR2 is SASEGT in the germline V gene. The CDR3 is CASRLDSTDTQYF. Here the CDR3 DNA reads TGTGCCAGCAGGCTGGACTCCACAGATACGCAGTATTTT.

The J gene is TRBJ2-4, the V gene TRBV30; 7 bases align to TRBD1. The CDR3 has 15 amino acids. V trimming: 3 bases; J trimming: 6 bases; junction bases outside the gene matches: 11. CDR1 is GTSNPN and CDR2 is SVGIG in the germline V gene (reference sequence). The CDR3 coding sequence is TGTGCCTGGAGGACAGGGTTTGAGGATAGAAACATTCAGTACTTC. Its protein product is CAWRTGFEDRNIQYF.

The rearrangement links TRBV7-2 to TRBJ1-2; no clear D. The CDR3 is 15 amino acids. Trimming shortened V by 1 base and J by 3 bases, and 12 bases separated the two germline ends. Looked up from germline, CDR1 is SGHTA and CDR2 is FQGNSA. This chain's CDR3 is CASSLETAAHYGYTF. CDR3 nucleotide sequence: TGTGCCAGCAGCTTAGAGACTGCCGCGCACTATGGCTACACCTTC.

The rearrangement joins TRBV2 to TRBJ2-5; the match to TRBD1 covers 10 bases. Germline V gene sequence: CDR1 SNHLY, CDR2 FYNNEI. Trimming at V came to 4 bases and at J to 5 bases, leaving 10 bases not matched to a gene. The length of the CDR3 is 16 residues. The CDR3 here is CASSGGLRTGGETQYF. Written as DNA, the CDR3 is TGTGCCAGCAGTGGAGGGCTCCGGACAGGGGGGGAGACCCAGTACTTC.

The chain combines TRBV5-6 with TRBJ1-1; D gene uncertain. CDR1 and CDR2 from the germline V gene are SGHDT and YYEEEE. Trimming stripped 3 bases from V and 5 bases from J, with 11 bases between. The CDR3 has 13 amino acids. For the CDR3, the DNA is TGTGCCAGCAGCTGGATATCAGGAACTGAAGCTTTCTTT. Amino acids: CASSWISGTEAFF.

This clone was observed a handful of times. This chain joins TRBV6-1 and TRBJ1-2, with 7 bases identical to TRBD1. V was pared by 8 bases and J by 8 bases, with 14 bases of the junction left unmatched. In germline, CDR1 is MNHNS, CDR2 SASEGT. The CDR3 has 14 amino acids. The CDR3 sequence: CASRMTGSSEGYTF. CDR3 in DNA: TGTGCCAGCCGGATGACAGGGTCCTCTGAGGGCTACACCTTC.

Details on this clone: Germline and junction disagree at one end, which may indicate a read error. The chain recombines TRBV7-7 with TRBJ2-7; TRBD2 aligns across 10 bases. CDR3 size: 14 residues. CDR1 is SSHAT and CDR2 is FNYEAQ in the germline V gene (reference sequence). The CDR3 here is CASSRTSGSYEQYF. DNA of the CDR3: TGTGCTAGCAGTCGGACTAGCGGTTCCTACGAGCAGTACTTC.

The CDR3 region is CASSIGDVIPRQPQHF. The CDR3 DNA reads as TGTGCCAGTAGTATTGGCGACGTTATCCCTAGGCAGCCCCAGCATTTT. This chain links TRBV19 with TRBJ1-5, with D unresolved. V gave up 3 bases and J gave up 7 bases, with 19 bases separating them. The CDR3 spans 16 residues. Looked up from germline, CDR1 is LNHDA and CDR2 is SQIVND (reference sequence).

The chain carries TRBV6-5 and TRBJ1-2; D is undetermined. The CDR3 totals 15 residues. Germline loops: CDR1 MNHEY, CDR2 SVGAGI. The germline V and J ends were trimmed by 0 bases and 0 bases, with 8 bases remaining between them. The CDR3 loop is CASSYSGRPNYGYTF. Here the CDR3 DNA reads TGTGCCAGCAGTTACTCCGGCAGGCCTAACTATGGCTACACCTTC.

The V call is TRBV6-6, the J call TRBJ2-2, with unresolved D. Germline V gives CDR1 MNHNY, CDR2 SVGAGI (reference sequence). The CDR3 extends over 15 amino acids. Deletions cut 6 bases from V and 2 bases from J, with 13 bases between. The CDR3 DNA is TGTGCCAGCAGCCCCCGGTCGTCAAACACCGGGGAGCTGTTTTTT. Residues: CASSPRSSNTGELFF.

The count of this clone is one. This rearrangement joins TRBV27 to TRBJ1-4; D is unresolved. The CDR3 length is 14 residues. Germline CDR1 is MNHEY and CDR2 is SMNVEV (reference sequence). V shed 7 bases and J shed 0 bases, with 9 bases lying between them. CDR3 region: CASILPATNEKLFF. The CDR3 bases are TGTGCCAGCATCCTACCCGCAACTAATGAAAAACTGTTTTTT.

This chain uses TRBV25-1 with TRBJ2-1, with D possibly matching TRBD1 (5 bases). The CDR3 spans 17 residues. Per the germline V gene, CDR1 is MGHDK and CDR2 is SYGVNS. The V and J ends lost 1 base and 0 bases respectively, with 13 bases between them. The DNA of the CDR3 is TGTGCCAGCAGTGAATGGGGCGGAAAAAGCTCCTACAATGAGCAGTTCTTC. This sequence encodes CASSEWGGKSSYNEQFF.

The chain combines TRBV19 with TRBJ2-7; TRBD2 might be the D (5 bases). CDR3 length: 15 amino acids. Per germline, CDR1 LNHDA and CDR2 SQIVND (reference sequence). V was pared by 4 bases and J by 2 bases, with 15 bases between. The CDR3 loop is CASSTSQTGTYEQYF. CDR3 sequence (DNA): TGTGCCAGTAGTACTTCCCAGACGGGGACCTACGAGCAGTACTTC.

The CDR3: CASRETGGHTQYF. The CDR3 coding sequence is TGTGCCAGCCGCGAAACGGGGGGCCATACGCAGTATTTT. The chain joins TRBV7-6 to TRBJ2-3; possible D gene TRBD2, 7 bases. The CDR3 is 13 amino acids. Germline V gene sequence: CDR1 SGHVS, CDR2 FNYEAQ. V gave up 8 bases and J gave up 7 bases, with 16 bases separating them.

The chain links TRBV5-1 to TRBJ2-6; D possibly corresponds to TRBD1 (6 bases). Trimming took 1 base from V and 0 from J, leaving 14 bases between them. The CDR3 runs to 18 residues. Looked up from germline, CDR1 is SGHRS and CDR2 is YFSETQ. DNA for the CDR3: TGCGCCAGCAGCTTGAGGCAGGGGACGAGCTCTGGGGCCAACGTCCTGACTTTC. It codes for CASSLRQGTSSGANVLTF.

This clone is a singleton in its sample. CDR3: CASSFWGQNTEAFF. CDR3 bases: TGTGCCAGCAGTTTCTGGGGACAGAACACTGAAGCTTTCTTT. This chain links TRBV28 with TRBJ1-1; perhaps TRBD1 as D (6 bases). V gave up 3 bases and J gave up 1 base, with 9 bases separating them. This CDR3 has 14 amino acids. Germline V gene lookup returns CDR1 MDHEN and CDR2 SYDVKM.